This T cell receptor (beta chain) was documented in a study of T cell changes during pregnancy in multiple sclerosis. Generated by immunoSEQ multiplex PCR, the TCRdb table keeps only in-frame clones and is missing some. The data show 20,000 to 25,000 clones, about 91% seen once. The sequence derives from a female donor with multiple sclerosis, enrolled in a pregnancy study. The specimen was CD4+ T cells from peripheral blood mononuclear cells, collected in the third trimester of pregnancy.

As DNA, the CDR3 is TGTGCCAGCAGCTTACGGGGGGGGCAGGGTGAAAAACTGTTTTTT. Translation: CASSLRGGQGEKLFF. The rearrangement joins TRBV7-3 to TRBJ1-4; possibly TRBD1 for D (6 bases). V lost 2 bases, J lost 7 bases, and 14 bases lay in between. The CDR3 is 15 amino acids. Germline values: CDR1 SGHTA, CDR2 FQGTGA.